This T cell receptor beta chain was identified in a study of OX40 agonist ivuxolimab in advanced cancers. V was clipped by 5 bases and J by 3 bases; unmatched bases: 5. This CDR3 contains 15 residues. Germline assignment: CDR1 SGHVS and CDR2 FQNEAQ. Assay: immunoSEQ multiplex PCR; the TCRdb copy retains only in-frame clones and omits some. The sample consists of some 83,000 clones, around nine tenths of them appearing once. Sequencing was performed on CD4+ or CD8+ T cells sorted from blood, taken in a trial of the OX40 agonist ivuxolimab. The TCR comes from an adult with an advanced solid tumor such as melanoma, head and neck, liver or kidney cancer. The chain uses TRBV7-8 and TRBJ2-7; 12 bases are shared with TRBD2. CDR3 coding DNA: TGTGCCAGCAGCAAAGGACTAGCGGGGAACTACGAGCAGTACTTC. It is translated as CASSKGLAGNYEQYF.